Listed below are T cell receptor beta chains from one sample, sequenced in a study of shared T cell receptors in the human thymus. TCRdb's table, derived via immunoSEQ multiplex PCR, lists solely in-frame clones and lacks some. The sample yields 700,000 or so clones, 80% to 90% seen once. The same sample was also used in a study of human thymus T cells.

Sequences were obtained from thymocytes. These receptors were collected from a girl under three years old with a congenital heart defect. CDR3s leave out the opening cysteine and the closing phenylalanine or tryptophan.

v_call cdr3_aa
TRBV5-1 ASSPPRGTGDMGTDTQY
TRBV5-1 ASSLAGLYEQY
TRBV6-1 ASSENRGSYEQY
TRBV27 ASSLVQSYTEAF
TRBV5-4 ASSYGVSGELF
TRBV5-5 ASSFRTDGDVLH
TRBV27 ASSPYPSHYEQY
TRBV4-1 ASSQDRGAVQETQY
TRBV7-8 ASSLKPWGALQETQY
TRBV29-1 SVEGSGRPYNEQF
TRBV5-1 ASSDAGLAGGREVGDEQF
TRBV29-1 SVGQGAAGYT
TRBV7-2 ASSRGSQEFLFNSPLH
TRBV5-5 ASSLRQGDRMSTEAF
TRBV15 ATSRDTSSGISTEAF
TRBV19 ASSITVSVRGSNQPQH
TRBV5-1 ASSCDPYGNSPLH
TRBV10-3 AISEGQGRVQNVIEQY
TRBV30 AYCRDRGEKLF
TRBV14 ASSQDLETDMNTEAF
TRBV11-1 ASSYPGGQETQY
TRBV7-9 ASSLNGPATGGGGNTIY
TRBV2 ASSRDSLCIPDGYT
TRBV7-9 ASSLEAGSSYEQY
TRBV5-8 ASSLSGQCTDTQY
TRBV19 ASSTSRAGLIYT
TRBV28 ASSLCPSAGVKNIQY
TRBV7-9 ASTPGRGTGGYT
TRBV19 ASSIKRGGLYEQY
TRBV11-2 ASSLRWDRDLVAYEQY
TRBV29-1 SVEEGRVPNTEAF
TRBV2 ASREDLTNYGYT
TRBV10-3 AIRTGVNTEAF
TRBV19 ASSIGPSRTPRGEKLF
TRBV5-1 ASSPYLSSYNSPPH
TRBV6-5 ASSTTGDYGYT
TRBV4-3 ASSQDLSRYYGYT
TRBV6-1 ASSETAGGWEQF
TRBV7-2 ASSVGRGGSGEQF
TRBV13 ASSPQGF
TRBV5-8 ASSTSGVPEAF
TRBV4-3 ASSQDWELKTIY
TRBV10-3 AIRAGTRFTGELF
TRBV6-1 ASSEGGQSGYGYT
TRBV15 ATSSWAGRAGELF
TRBV9 ASSVEGCSGGADEQF
TRBV6-5 ASTGEINEKLF
TRBV15 ATSSQSGVEPYSPLH
TRBV4-3 ASSPSSSTNPRTGELF
TRBV2 ASRIVWGRDEQY
TRBV10-3 AISESEDRIYGYT